The subject of this entry is one T cell receptor beta chain. Its matching antigen is unknown. This sample is drawn from a study of cytomegalovirus exposure and HLA in healthy donors. Findings of the study overall: The authors later found most CMV-associated TCR beta chains appeared HLA-restricted. Overall, about 160 TCR beta chains were annotated as cytomegalovirus-associated. CMV serostatus stood as the only immune exposure information on hand.

This CDR3 spans 14 amino acids. Germline lookup yields CDR1 PRHDT and CDR2 FYEKMQ (reference sequence). Trimming removed 5 bases from V and 1 base from J, with 11 bases in between. The PCR contained 60 Vbeta and 13 Jbeta primers. Assay used: immunoSEQ multiplex PCR; TCRdb lists only in-frame clones, some missing. The table lists around 250,000 clones, around 90% of them singletons, with 1.7% in the top ten. This clonotype was obtained from a girl aged 2-9 years in good health and CMV-seronegative. What was sequenced was PBMCs. The chain has TRBV13 and TRBJ1-1; D gene unclear. The CDR3 nucleotides are TGTGCCAGCAGCGTCGACGGAGGGAACACTGAAGCTTTCTTT. Its translation is CASSVDGGNTEAFF.